The entry below describes one TCR beta chain. The data belong to a study of T cell clones after liver transplantation. About the study: TCRbeta sequencing after a pre-transplant mixed lymphocyte reaction identified graft-donor-reactive clones, later tracked in post-transplant blood. Draws occurred before transplant, before withdrawal, and after complete or failed withdrawal. At least one year of complete immunosuppression withdrawal without enzymes over twice normal defined tolerance.

Clones were read by immunoSEQ multiplex PCR, and TCRdb kept only the in-frame ones, dropping some. In the table there are roughly 49,000 clones, roughly 74% of which are singletons. Germline V gene sequence: CDR1 LGHNA, CDR2 YNFKEQ. V lost 5 bases, J lost 5 bases, and 10 bases stayed unmatched. The CDR3 contains 17 residues. This rearrangement joins TRBV4-2 to TRBJ2-2; 11 positions agree with TRBD2. The receptor's source is a human patient who received a liver transplant. Some of these T cells may belong to the graft donor. Source: CD4+ T cells from blood, taken around 54 months after liver transplant. The CDR3 DNA sequence: TGTGCCAGCAGCTTGCTATTAGCGGGGGGGCGAACCGGGGAGCTGTTTTTT. This gives the protein CASSLLLAGGRTGELFF.